This T cell receptor beta chain was captured in a study of identical twins (dated by TCRdb to 2016 to 2017). About the full investigation: To test whether fetal clonotypes persist, this study deep-sequenced TCR alpha and beta repertoires from monozygotic twins, from unrelated adults of various ages, and from cord blood. Replicate twin experiments were performed at different times using different library preparation protocols to rule out contamination. General study outcomes and caveats: Abundant cord blood beta clonotypes had fewer insertions, young adult naive repertoires showed a similar but weaker trend, and memory repertoires showed no such trend. Because the same donors could not be followed over many years, conclusions were based on cross-sectional statistical analysis. In monozygotic twins, out-of-frame TCR alpha sharing was systematically underestimated by recombination models, although the models agreed with sharing between unrelated individuals. Invariant T cells such as MAIT and iNKT could partly confound zero-insertion analyses, though diverse VJ usage argued against this for most clonotypes. Excess twin sharing in beta out-of-frame sequences was weaker because fewer shared sequences lowered the signal-to-noise ratio. Out-of-frame TCR alpha sequences shared between twins showed an excess of low generation-probability sequences compared with coincidental sharing between unrelated individuals.

This clonotype was counted many times. Its binding antigen is unknown. The sample holds no much larger clone one base away, and base qualities are not on file. All donors were healthy Caucasians. Miltenyi CD45RO+ enrichment and human naive T-cell isolation kits were used to isolate memory (CD45RO+) and naive T cells from PBMC. The library was prepared using 5' RACE. The run used an Illumina HiSeq 2000. Template switching introduced a universal primer binding site; the final cDNA contained a unique molecular identifier, enabling accurate counting of TCR cDNA molecules. Specific primers in the conserved constant-segment region were used to synthesize first-strand cDNA for the TCR alpha and beta chains. To control for contamination, each cDNA library was double barcoded with a SMART-Mk sample barcode plus Illumina barcodes. Two successive PCR steps introduced TruSeq adapter sequences along with Illumina sample barcodes. Sequencing of the TCR alpha and beta cDNA libraries was done on the Illumina HiSeq platform using custom primers. Regarding the original processing steps: Unique molecular identifiers were extracted from raw reads with MiGEC, and CDR3 positions were determined with MiXCR. Recombination models were inferred per individual with the repgenHMM and IGoR tools using an EM algorithm. Shared clonotype analysis was performed with the tcR package in R, normalizing sharing by the product of cloneset sizes. Out-of-frame nonproductive sequences were analyzed to study raw recombination free of thymic and clonal selection effects. The public reads were reprocessed in TCRdb via fastp at Q25 and MiXCR, keeping in-frame beta chains. Rows are unified per CDR3 protein, each entry keeping the most common DNA and genes. The V and J calls come from TCRdb's annotation, not from the publication. For this sample there are about 220,000 distinct CDR3 sequences; less than 9.5% appear just once. The biggest ten clones account for 5.1% of the sample.

Source material: memory (CD45RO+) T cells sorted from blood. The cell subset or site tag for this specimen amounts to: CD45RO+ enriched T cells. This TCR derives from a woman aged 18-35 years in good health.

The DNA reads as follows: TGTGCCAGCAGCCCAGATTCCGATTCACCCCTCCACTTT. The encoded protein is CASSPDSDSPLHF. The chain is assembled from TRBV9 and TRBJ1-6, with the D gene too uncertain to name. The CDR3 starts with the cysteine, ends with the phenylalanine, and has 13 residues. Just CDR3 DNA is preserved here, 39 bases in frame from base 1. The germline V gene sets CDR1 to SGDLS and CDR2 to YYNGEE. V drops 4 bases and J drops 8 bases, leaving 10 bases in between.